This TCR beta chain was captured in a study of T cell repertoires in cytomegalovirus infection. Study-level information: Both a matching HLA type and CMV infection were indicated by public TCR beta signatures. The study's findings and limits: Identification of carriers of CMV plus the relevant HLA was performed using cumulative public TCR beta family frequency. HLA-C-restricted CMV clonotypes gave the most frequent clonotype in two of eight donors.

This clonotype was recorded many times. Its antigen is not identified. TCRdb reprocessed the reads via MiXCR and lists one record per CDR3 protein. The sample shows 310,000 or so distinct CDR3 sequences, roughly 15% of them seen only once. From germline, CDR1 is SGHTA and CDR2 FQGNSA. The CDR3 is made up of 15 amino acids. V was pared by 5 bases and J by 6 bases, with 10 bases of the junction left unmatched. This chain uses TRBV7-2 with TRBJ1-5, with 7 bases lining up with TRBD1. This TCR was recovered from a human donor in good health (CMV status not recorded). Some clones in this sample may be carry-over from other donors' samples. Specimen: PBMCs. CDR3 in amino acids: CASSLQQGPFQPQHF. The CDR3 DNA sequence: TGTGCCAGCAGCCTTCAACAGGGGCCCTTTCAGCCCCAGCATTTT. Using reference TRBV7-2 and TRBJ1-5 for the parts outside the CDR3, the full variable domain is GAGVSQSPSNKVTEKGKDVELRCDPISGHTALYWYRQSLGQGLEFLIYFQGNSAPDKSGLPSDRFSAERTGGSVSTLTIQRTQQEDSAVYLCASSLQQGPFQPQHFGDGTRLSIL.